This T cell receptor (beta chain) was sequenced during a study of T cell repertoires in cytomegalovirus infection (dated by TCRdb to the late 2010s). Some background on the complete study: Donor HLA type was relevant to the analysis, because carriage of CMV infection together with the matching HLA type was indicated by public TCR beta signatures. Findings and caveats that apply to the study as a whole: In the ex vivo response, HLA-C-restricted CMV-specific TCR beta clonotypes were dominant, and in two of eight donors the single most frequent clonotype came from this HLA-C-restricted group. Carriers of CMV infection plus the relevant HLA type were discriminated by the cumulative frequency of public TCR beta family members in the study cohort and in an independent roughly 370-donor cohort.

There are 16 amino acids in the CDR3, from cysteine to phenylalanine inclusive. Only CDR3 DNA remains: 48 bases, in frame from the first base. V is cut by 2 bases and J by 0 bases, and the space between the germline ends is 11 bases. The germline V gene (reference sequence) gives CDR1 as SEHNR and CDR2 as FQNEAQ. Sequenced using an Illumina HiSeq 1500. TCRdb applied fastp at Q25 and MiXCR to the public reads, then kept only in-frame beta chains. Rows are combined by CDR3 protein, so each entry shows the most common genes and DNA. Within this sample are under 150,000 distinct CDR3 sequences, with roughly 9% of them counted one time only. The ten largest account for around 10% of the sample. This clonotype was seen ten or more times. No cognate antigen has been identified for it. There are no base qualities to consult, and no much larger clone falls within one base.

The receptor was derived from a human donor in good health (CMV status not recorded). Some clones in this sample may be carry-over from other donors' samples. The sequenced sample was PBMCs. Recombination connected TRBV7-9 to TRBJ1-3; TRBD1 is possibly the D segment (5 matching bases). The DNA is TGTGCCAGCAGCTTAAGTACAGGAGTCTCTGGAAACACCATATATTTT. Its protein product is CASSLSTGVSGNTIYF.